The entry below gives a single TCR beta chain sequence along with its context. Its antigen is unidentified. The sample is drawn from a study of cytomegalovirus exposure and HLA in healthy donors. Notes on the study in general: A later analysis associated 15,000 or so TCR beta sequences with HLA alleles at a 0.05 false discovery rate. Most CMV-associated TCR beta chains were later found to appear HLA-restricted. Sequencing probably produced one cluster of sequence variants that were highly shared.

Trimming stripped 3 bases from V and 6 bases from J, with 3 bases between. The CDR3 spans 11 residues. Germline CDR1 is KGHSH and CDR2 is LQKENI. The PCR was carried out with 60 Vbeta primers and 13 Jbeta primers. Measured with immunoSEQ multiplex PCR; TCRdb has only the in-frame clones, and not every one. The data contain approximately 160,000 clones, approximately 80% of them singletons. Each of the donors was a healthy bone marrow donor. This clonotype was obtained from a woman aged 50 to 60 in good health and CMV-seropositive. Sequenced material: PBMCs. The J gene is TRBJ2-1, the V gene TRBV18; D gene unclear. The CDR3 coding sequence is TGTGCCAGCTCACCTAGCAATGAGCAGTTCTTC. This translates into CASSPSNEQFF.